Here is one T cell receptor beta chain with its context. Its antigen is as yet unknown. These data originate in a study of T cells in tuberculosis. Background on the study: A South African cohort included IGRA-negative adolescents, latently infected IGRA-positive adolescents and adults with active tuberculosis. Broader study findings: Shorter CDR3-alpha in active tuberculosis partly drove smaller distances.

V gave up 8 bases and J gave up 2 bases, with 14 bases separating them. CDR3 length: 13 residues. CDR1 is SQVTM, CDR2 ANQGSEA, per germline. The table came from immunoSEQ multiplex PCR; TCRdb's copy has only in-frame clones and leaves some out. Among approximately 28,000 clones listed, 93% were seen once. This sequence joins TRBV29-1 and TRBJ2-3; maybe TRBD2 (6 bases). The sequenced material came from PBMCs. The clonotype originates from a donor aged 10 to 29 with latent tuberculosis or without tuberculosis infection. The CDR3 DNA is TGCAGCTCCTCGAGGGGACTCACAGATACGCAGTATTTT. Protein: CSSSRGLTDTQYF.